The 22 T cell receptor beta chains presented below share a single source sample, sequenced in a study of post-analysis software for immune sequencing data. Each TCR beta cDNA library carried unique molecular identifiers. TCRdb processed the PCR reads anew with MiXCR; each CDR3 protein has one entry. This sample has hundreds of thousands of distinct CDR3 sequences; approximately 60% occur once, and the top ten carry around 11%. These receptors have no known antigen. General study findings and limits: TRBV5-6, TRBV5-1 and TRBV20-1 were among several TRBV segments more frequent in patients than controls.

What was sequenced was blood. All receptors derive from a girl aged 2 to 9 with multiple sclerosis.

The V call is TRBV19, the J call TRBJ1-5; D is ambiguous. The CDR3 consists of 13 residues. V was clipped by 3 bases and J by 7 bases, with 10 bases between them. Germline CDR1 reads LNHDA; CDR2 reads SQIVND (reference sequence). As DNA, the CDR3 is TGTGCCAGTAGTATTGAGGGAGGCCAGCCCCAGCATTTT. It yields the protein CASSIEGGQPQHF.

The chain is built from TRBV5-1 and TRBJ2-1, with 8 bases matching TRBD1. This CDR3 contains 16 residues. CDR1 is SGHRS, CDR2 YFSETQ, per germline. Trimming cost V 4 bases and J 2 bases; bases outside gene matches: 8. The CDR3 coding sequence is TGCGCCAGCAGCCAGAGGACAGGGTCTGCCTACAATGAGCAGTTCTTC. Translating it yields CASSQRTGSAYNEQFF.

The rearrangement links TRBV4-2 to TRBJ2-5, with TRBD2 as a possible D gene (5 bases). CDR1 and CDR2 (germline): LGHNA, YNFKEQ. This CDR3 contains 16 residues. Trimming pared 0 bases from V and 4 bases from J, leaving 15 bases between. The CDR3 loop is CASSQDEGEAAETQYF. The CDR3 DNA is TGTGCCAGCAGCCAAGATGAGGGAGAGGCGGCAGAGACCCAGTACTTC.

J is TRBJ2-3 and V is TRBV11-1, with D perhaps given as TRBD1 or TRBD2 (5 bases each). Germline CDR1 SGHAT, CDR2 FQDESV (reference sequence). Trimming took off 5 bases at V and 8 bases at J, with 20 bases between the two ends. The CDR3 runs to 15 residues. DNA of the CDR3: TGTGCCAGCAGCCCTGGGACGGGTAGAACGGGTACGCAGTATTTT. Residues: CASSPGTGRTGTQYF.

This chain uses TRBV6-5 with TRBJ2-5, with 11 positions matching TRBD1. The CDR3 covers 17 residues. V lost 2 bases to trimming and J lost 1 base; unmatched junction nucleotides: 6. Germline CDR1 MNHEY, CDR2 SVGAGI. CDR3 DNA: TGTGCCAGCAGTTACACCACTGGGACAGGGGGCCAAGAGACCCAGTACTTC. Its protein product is CASSYTTGTGGQETQYF.

This clonotype was detected ten times or more. J is TRBJ2-3 and V is TRBV29-1; D not resolved. Germline loops: CDR1 SQVTM, CDR2 ANQGSEA. V lost 4 bases to trimming and J lost 4 bases, with 12 bases between them. The CDR3 sequence is 13 residues long. In nucleotides, the CDR3 is TGCAGCGTTGGACTGAGAGGTGCAGATACGCAGTATTTT. Translation gives CSVGLRGADTQYF.

The rearrangement uses TRBV7-8 and TRBJ2-7; TRBD2 agrees at 7 bases. The end of the DNA is better explained by TRBJ2-5, so the J call may be wrong. The germline CDR1 and CDR2 sequences are SGHVS and FQNEAQ. The CDR3 runs to 16 residues. The CDR3 nucleotides are TGTGCCAGCAGCTCCCCGAGGAGACTAGCAGGAGAGACCCAGTACTTC. Its translation is CASSSPRRLAGETQYF.

V usage is TRBV5-1 and J usage is TRBJ2-3; D might be TRBD2 (5 bases). The germline CDR1 and CDR2 sequences are SGHRS and YFSETQ. Trimming left V 6 bases short and J 1 base short, with 21 bases between. CDR3 length: 17 residues. The CDR3 region is CASTGELTASGTDTQYF. CDR3 coding DNA: TGCGCCAGCACCGGGGAACTTACAGCCTCAGGCACAGATACGCAGTATTTT.

The rearrangement links TRBV7-3 to TRBJ2-5; perhaps TRBD2 as D (5 bases). V lost 0 bases and J lost 4, with 15 bases in between. The CDR3 covers 16 residues. Germline V CDR1 and CDR2: SGHTA, FQGTGA. DNA for the CDR3: TGTGCCAGCAGCTTAACTGAAAGCGGCCCGGGAGAGACCCAGTACTTC. This gives the protein CASSLTESGPGETQYF. Variable domain in full (rest from reference TRBV7-3 and TRBJ2-5): GAGVSQTPSNKVTEKGKYVELRCDPISGHTALYWYRQSLGQGPEFLIYFQGTGAADDSGLPNDRFFAVRPEGSVSTLKIQRTERGDSAVYLCASSLTESGPGETQYFGPGTRLLVL.

About this clonotype itself: The junction differs from germline at one of its ends, possibly a read error. V usage is TRBV5-6 and J usage is TRBJ2-7, with D hard to call. Germline V CDR1 and CDR2: SGHDT, YYEEEE. This CDR3 comprises 15 residues. CDR3 bases: TGTGCCGGCAGCTCCGCCTACCCTTTCGAAGAGGCCCAGTACTTC. As protein: CAGSSAYPFEEAQYF. Filled out from reference TRBV5-6 and TRBJ2-7, the complete variable domain reads DAGVTQSPTHLIKTRGQQVTLRCSPKSGHDTVSWYQQALGQGPQFIFQYYEEEERQRGNFPDRFSGHQFPNYSSELNVNALLLGDSALYLCAGSSAYPFEEAQYFGPGTRLTVT.

The chain joins TRBV12-3 or TRBV12-4 to TRBJ2-7; the D call may be TRBD1 or TRBD2 (6 bases each). The J call may be mistaken, given a closer DNA end match to TRBJ2-5. The CDR3 contains 17 residues. CDR3 sequence: CASSATTSRGSRETQYF. CDR3 coding DNA: TGTGCCAGCAGCGCAACAACTAGCAGGGGCAGCCGAGAGACCCAGTACTTC.

This clonotype has only a few counts. V is TRBV5-1 and J is TRBJ2-3; 7 nucleotides align to TRBD2. The CDR3 length is 14 residues. Germline assignment: CDR1 SGHRS and CDR2 YFSETQ. V gave up 5 bases and J gave up 1 base; unmatched junction bases: 4. The CDR3 region is CASRAGAGTDTQYF. The CDR3 DNA reads TGCGCCAGCAGGGCGGGAGCGGGCACAGATACGCAGTATTTT. Filled out from reference TRBV5-1 and TRBJ2-3, the complete variable domain reads KAGVTQTPRYLIKTRGQQVTLSCSPISGHRSVSWYQQTPGQGLQFLFEYFSETQRNKGNFPGRFSGRQFSNSRSEMNVSTLELGDSALYLCASRAGAGTDTQYFGPGTRLTVL.

This rearrangement joins TRBV4-3 to TRBJ2-1, with D maybe TRBD2 (5 bases). Trimming left V 0 bases short and J 0 bases short, with 15 bases between. This CDR3 contains 18 residues. Germline values: CDR1 LGHNA, CDR2 YSLEER. CDR3 DNA sequence: TGCGCCAGCAGCCAAGATCGGGAAGGGCTAAGCTCCTACAATGAGCAGTTCTTC. It yields the protein CASSQDREGLSSYNEQFF.

V gene TRBV5-6 combines with J gene TRBJ2-5, with 8 bases lining up with TRBD1. CDR3 length equals 13 residues. Germline assignment: CDR1 SGHDT and CDR2 YYEEEE. The trim removed 0 bases at V and 6 bases at J, leaving 1 base unmatched. CDR3 loop: CASSLGTGKTQYF. CDR3 bases: TGTGCCAGCAGCTTGGGGACAGGGAAGACCCAGTACTTC.

This clonotype was seen a few times. V gene TRBV9 combines with J gene TRBJ2-5; 7 bases map to TRBD2. CDR3 size: 15 residues. In germline, CDR1 is SGDLS, CDR2 YYNGEE. Trimming at V came to 0 bases and at J to 3 bases, leaving 5 bases not matched to a gene. In DNA form, the CDR3 reads TGTGCCAGCAGCGTAGGTGGTCTAGCGGAAGAGACCCAGTACTTC. Translated, it gives CASSVGGLAEETQYF.

The genes are TRBV2 and TRBJ1-2; 7 bases are shared with TRBD1. The CDR3 length is 16 residues. V gave up 6 bases and J gave up 4 bases; unmatched junction bases: 14. Germline lookup yields CDR1 SNHLY and CDR2 FYNNEI. CDR3 sequence: CASRSLGQIRIYGYTF. Here the CDR3 DNA reads TGTGCCAGCAGGTCATTGGGACAGATCCGAATCTATGGCTACACCTTC.

The chain carries TRBV6-5 and TRBJ2-5; 13 nucleotides agree with TRBD2. This CDR3 spans 19 amino acids. Trimming at V came to 0 bases and at J to 7 bases, leaving 14 bases not matched to a gene. The germline V gene has CDR1 MNHEY and CDR2 SVGAGI. The CDR3 DNA sequence: TGTGCCAGCAGTTACTCGGCCCTGGGACTAGCGGGGACATTTTGGACCCAGTACTTC. It yields the protein CASSYSALGLAGTFWTQYF.

This clonotype has only a few counts. V is TRBV10-2 and J is TRBJ2-1, with 12 bases that match TRBD2. Trimming cost V 8 bases and J 6 bases; bases outside gene matches: 23. Germline V gene lookup returns CDR1 WSHSY and CDR2 SAAADI. The CDR3 sequence is 20 residues long. CDR3 region: CASYTGLAGGPMASGNEQFF. The CDR3 nucleotides are TGCGCCAGCTACACGGGGCTAGCGGGGGGGCCTATGGCCTCCGGCAATGAGCAGTTCTTC.

The chain joins TRBV5-1 to TRBJ2-7; D remains unclear. The CDR3 sequence is 13 residues long. Deletions cut 4 bases from V and 3 bases from J, with 11 bases between. Germline values: CDR1 SGHRS, CDR2 YFSETQ. For the CDR3, the DNA is TGCGCCAGCAGCCCCCGACCGGACTACGAGCAGTACTTC. Amino acids: CASSPRPDYEQYF.

The V call is TRBV29-1, the J call TRBJ2-1, with TRBD2 matching over 11 bases. The germline gives CDR1 SQVTM, CDR2 ANQGSEA. CDR3 length: 16 residues. The V gene end was trimmed by 6 bases and the J gene end by 9 bases; junction bases not matched to a gene: 16. CDR3 region: CSVRTGLAGGPGEQFF. The CDR3 DNA reads TGCAGCGTCAGGACAGGATTAGCGGGAGGGCCGGGTGAGCAGTTCTTC.

DNA for the CDR3: TGCAGTGCTAGAGCAGGCAGTGAAGCTTTCTTT. Translated, it gives CSARAGSEAFF. V is TRBV20-1 and J is TRBJ1-1; D not certain. CDR3 length equals 11 residues. V lost 1 base and J lost 7, with 7 bases in between. Germline V gene data show CDR1 as DFQATT and CDR2 as SNEGSKA (reference sequence).

The rearrangement uses TRBV20-1 and TRBJ2-7; D not resolved. The ends were cut back, 5 bases at V and 2 bases at J, with 19 bases in the middle. CDR1 and CDR2 from the germline V gene are DFQATT and SNEGSKA (reference sequence). CDR3 length: 15 residues. The CDR3 is CSASQSHGTAYEQYF. Written as DNA, the CDR3 is TGCAGTGCTTCCCAATCGCATGGAACTGCCTACGAGCAGTACTTC.